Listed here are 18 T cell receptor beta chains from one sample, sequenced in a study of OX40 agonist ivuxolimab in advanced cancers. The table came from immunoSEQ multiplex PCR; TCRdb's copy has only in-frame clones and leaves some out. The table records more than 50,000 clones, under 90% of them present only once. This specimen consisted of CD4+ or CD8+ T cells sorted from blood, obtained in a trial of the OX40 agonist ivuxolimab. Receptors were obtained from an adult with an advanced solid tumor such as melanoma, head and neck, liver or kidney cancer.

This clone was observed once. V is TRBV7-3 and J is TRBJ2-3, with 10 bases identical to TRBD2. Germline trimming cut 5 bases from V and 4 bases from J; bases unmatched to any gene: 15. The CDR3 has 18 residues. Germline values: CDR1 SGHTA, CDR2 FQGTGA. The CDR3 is CASSPGRAGGYNADTQYF. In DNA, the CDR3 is TGTGCCAGCAGCCCAGGGAGAGCGGGGGGGTACAATGCAGATACGCAGTATTTT.

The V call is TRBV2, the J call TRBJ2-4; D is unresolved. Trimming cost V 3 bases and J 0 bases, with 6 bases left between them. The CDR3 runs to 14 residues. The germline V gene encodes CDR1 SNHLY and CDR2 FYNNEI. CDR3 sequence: CASSDKGAKNIQYF. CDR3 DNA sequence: TGTGCCAGCAGTGATAAGGGAGCCAAAAACATTCAGTACTTC.

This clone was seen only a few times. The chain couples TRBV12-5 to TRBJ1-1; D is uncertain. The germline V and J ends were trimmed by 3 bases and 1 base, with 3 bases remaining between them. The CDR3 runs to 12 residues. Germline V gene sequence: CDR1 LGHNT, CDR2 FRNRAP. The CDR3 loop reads CASGFSNTEAFF. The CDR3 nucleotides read TGTGCTAGTGGTTTCTCGAACACTGAAGCTTTCTTT.

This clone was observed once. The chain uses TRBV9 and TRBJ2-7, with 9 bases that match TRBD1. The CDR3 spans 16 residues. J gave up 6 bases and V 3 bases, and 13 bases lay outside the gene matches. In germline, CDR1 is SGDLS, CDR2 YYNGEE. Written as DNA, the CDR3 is TGTGCCAGCAGCGCCGAGAGACAGGGGGGGAATCGCGAGCAGTACTTC. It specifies CASSAERQGGNREQYF.

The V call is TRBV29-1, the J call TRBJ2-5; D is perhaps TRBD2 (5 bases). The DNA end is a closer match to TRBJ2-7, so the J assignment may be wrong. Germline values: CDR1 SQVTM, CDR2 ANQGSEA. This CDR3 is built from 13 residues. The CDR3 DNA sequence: TGCAGCGTTGTTCGGGAACCGGGTTACGAGCAGTACTTC. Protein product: CSVVREPGYEQYF.

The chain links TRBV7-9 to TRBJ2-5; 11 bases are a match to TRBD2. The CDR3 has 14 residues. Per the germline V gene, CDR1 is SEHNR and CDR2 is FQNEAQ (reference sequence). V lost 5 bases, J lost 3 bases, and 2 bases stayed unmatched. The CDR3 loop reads CASSKTSGEETQYF. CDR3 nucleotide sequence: TGTGCCAGCAGCAAGACTAGCGGGGAAGAGACCCAGTACTTC.

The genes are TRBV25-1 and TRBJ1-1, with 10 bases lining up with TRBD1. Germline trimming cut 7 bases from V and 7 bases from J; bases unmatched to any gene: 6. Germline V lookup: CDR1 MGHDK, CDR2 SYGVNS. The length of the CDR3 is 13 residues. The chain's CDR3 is CASKGQGGVEAFF. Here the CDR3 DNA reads TGTGCCAGCAAAGGACAGGGGGGCGTTGAAGCTTTCTTT.

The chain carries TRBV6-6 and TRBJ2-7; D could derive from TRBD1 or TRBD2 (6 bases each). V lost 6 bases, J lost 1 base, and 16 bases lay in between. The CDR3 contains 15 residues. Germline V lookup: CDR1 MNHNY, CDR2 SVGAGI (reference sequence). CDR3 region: CASRDGGSSSYEQYF. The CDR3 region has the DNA TGTGCCAGCAGAGACGGGGGCTCTTCATCCTACGAGCAGTACTTC.

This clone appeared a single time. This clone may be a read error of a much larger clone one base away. In DNA, the CDR3 is TGTGCCAGCAGCTTGAGGGGGGAGACCCAGTACTTC. Residues: CASSLRGETQYF. J is TRBJ2-5 and V is TRBV7-2, with D possibly TRBD1 on 6 matching bases. V was pared by 3 bases and J by 5 bases, with 7 bases between. Looked up from germline, CDR1 is SGHTA and CDR2 is FQGNSA. This CDR3 contains 12 residues.

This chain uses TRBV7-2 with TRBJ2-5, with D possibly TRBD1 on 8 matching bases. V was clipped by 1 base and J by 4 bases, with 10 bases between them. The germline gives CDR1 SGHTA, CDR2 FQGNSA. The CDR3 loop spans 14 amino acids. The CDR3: CASSLDRGGETQYF. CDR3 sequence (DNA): TGTGCCAGCAGCTTAGACAGGGGGGGAGAGACCCAGTACTTC. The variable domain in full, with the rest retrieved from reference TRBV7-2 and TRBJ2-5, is GAGVSQSPSNKVTEKGKDVELRCDPISGHTALYWYRQSLGQGLEFLIYFQGNSAPDKSGLPSDRFSAERTGGSVSTLTIQRTQQEDSAVYLCASSLDRGGETQYFGPGTRLLVL.

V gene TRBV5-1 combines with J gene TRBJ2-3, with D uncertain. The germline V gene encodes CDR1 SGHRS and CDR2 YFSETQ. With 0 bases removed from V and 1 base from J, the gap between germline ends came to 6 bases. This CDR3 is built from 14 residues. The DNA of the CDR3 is TGCGCCAGCAGCTTGGGACTTCGCACAGATACGCAGTATTTT. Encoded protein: CASSLGLRTDTQYF.

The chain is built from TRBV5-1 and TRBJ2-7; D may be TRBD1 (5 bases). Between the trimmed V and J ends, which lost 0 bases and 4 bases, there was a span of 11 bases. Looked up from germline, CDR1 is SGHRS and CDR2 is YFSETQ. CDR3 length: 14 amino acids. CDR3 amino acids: CASSLAGRVYEQYF. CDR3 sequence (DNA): TGCGCCAGCAGCTTGGCCGGCAGGGTTTACGAGCAGTACTTC.

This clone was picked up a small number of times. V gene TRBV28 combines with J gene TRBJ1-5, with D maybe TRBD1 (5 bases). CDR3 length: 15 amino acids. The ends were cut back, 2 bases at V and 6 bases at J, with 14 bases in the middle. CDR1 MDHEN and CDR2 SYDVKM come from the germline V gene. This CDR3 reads CASSLQGGSGQPQHF. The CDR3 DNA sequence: TGTGCCAGCAGTTTACAGGGAGGATCGGGTCAGCCCCAGCATTTT.

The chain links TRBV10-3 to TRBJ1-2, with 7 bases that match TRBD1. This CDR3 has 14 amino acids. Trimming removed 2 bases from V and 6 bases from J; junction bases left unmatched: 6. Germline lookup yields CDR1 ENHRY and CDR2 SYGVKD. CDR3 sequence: CAISEEGGVDGYTF. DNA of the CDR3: TGTGCCATCAGTGAGGAAGGGGGCGTGGATGGCTACACCTTC.

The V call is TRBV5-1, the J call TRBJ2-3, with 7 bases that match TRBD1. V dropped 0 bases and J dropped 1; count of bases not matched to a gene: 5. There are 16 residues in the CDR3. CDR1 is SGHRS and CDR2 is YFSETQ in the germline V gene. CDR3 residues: CASSLAGQGGTDTQYF. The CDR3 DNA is TGCGCCAGCAGCTTGGCCGGGCAGGGGGGCACAGATACGCAGTATTTT.

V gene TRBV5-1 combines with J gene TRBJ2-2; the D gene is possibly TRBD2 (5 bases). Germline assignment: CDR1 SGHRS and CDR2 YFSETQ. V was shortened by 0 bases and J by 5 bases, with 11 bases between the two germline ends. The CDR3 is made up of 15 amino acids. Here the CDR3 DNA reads TGCGCCAGCAGCTTGGGGGAGCGTGGAACCGGGGAGCTGTTTTTT. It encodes CASSLGERGTGELFF.

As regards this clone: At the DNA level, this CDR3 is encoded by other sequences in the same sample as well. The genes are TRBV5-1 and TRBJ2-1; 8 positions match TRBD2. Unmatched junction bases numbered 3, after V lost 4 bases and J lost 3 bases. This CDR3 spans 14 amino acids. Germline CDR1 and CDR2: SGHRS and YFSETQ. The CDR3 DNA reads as TGCGCCAGCAGCCTCACTAGCGGCTACAATGAGCAGTTCTTC. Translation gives CASSLTSGYNEQFF.

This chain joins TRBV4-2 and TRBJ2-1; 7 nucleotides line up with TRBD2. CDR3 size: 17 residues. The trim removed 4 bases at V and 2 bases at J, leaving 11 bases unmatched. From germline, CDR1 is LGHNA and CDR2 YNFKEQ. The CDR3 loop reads CASSPVGLADTYNEQFF. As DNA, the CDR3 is TGTGCCAGCAGCCCCGTCGGGCTAGCGGACACCTACAATGAGCAGTTCTTC.